The clone carrying this T cell receptor beta chain has more than one count but fewer than ten. The antigen remains unidentified. Time point here: sample taken at primary tumor resection. Tumor, nontumor lung or frozen PBMC supplied whole RNA, sequenced without sorting. 72 TRACERx patients with early, untreated non-small cell lung cancer donated samples. V lost 11 bases, J lost 3 bases, and 13 bases stayed unmatched. Germline lookup yields CDR1 MDHEN and CDR2 SYDVKM. CDR3 length equals 15 residues. The source of the sample is a study of spatial heterogeneity in lung cancer. The wider study: The study observed each unique TCR and UMI combination more than ten times on average in raw reads.

On each TCR cDNA molecule, a unique molecular identifier was present. MiXCR, run by TCRdb on the 5' RACE reads, gives a single entry per CDR3 protein. The data show around 89,000 distinct CDR3 sequences, 9.5% to 15% seen once. Findings and caveats of the study: Blood carried ubiquitous expanded tumor TCRs more at resection than follow-up.

The clonotype originates from a male donor with early-stage non-small cell lung cancer. This specimen was PBMCs, taken at surgery. The chain couples TRBV28 to TRBJ1-5; TRBD1 matches 7 bases. The CDR3 spells CASSRGQISNQPQHF. For the CDR3, the DNA is TGTGCCTCTTCAAGGGGACAGATATCCAATCAGCCCCAGCATTTT.